This record looks at one T cell receptor beta chain sequence and its context. Its antigen is unknown. Base qualities are not at hand, and no much larger clone is one base apart. The sample is drawn from a study of shared clonotypes between healthy human individuals (dated by TCRdb to 2020 to 2022). Some background on the complete study: The cohort comprised two women and a few men aged 18 to 49 years. To increase sequencing depth and limit assay-specific biases, different laboratories used diverse techniques to prepare libraries and sequence TCR repertoires. For each donor, CD4 naive and CD4 memory were each run on three plates, CD8 naive on two plates, and CD8 memory on one plate. Between about 0.8 and 8.9 billion PBMCs per donor were obtained by leukapheresis. The study deeply sequenced blood TCR repertoires of roughly five healthy adults to estimate repertoire size and the extent of clonotype sharing between individuals.

CDR1 and CDR2 (MGHRA, YSYEKL) derive from the germline V gene. Measured from the cysteine to the phenylalanine, the CDR3 is 14 residues long. The sequence is cut down to CDR3 DNA, 42 bases in frame from base 1. At the junction V is shortened by 0 bases and J by 2 bases, with 8 bases in between. Healthy HIV-negative adults with no recently reported acute infections or vaccinations were included as donors. All donors were Caucasian adults living in Nashville, Tennessee, USA. CD8 memory samples were composed of magnetically selected CD45RO+ cells combined with CCR7-negative CD45RA+ effector memory (TemRA) cells. After blood collection by leukapheresis, PBMCs were isolated using Ficoll-Histopaque density gradient centrifugation and then cryopreserved in the vapor phase of liquid nitrogen. Purity and quantity of every magnetically sorted T cell population were checked by analytical flow cytometry. From each sorted fraction, genomic DNA was isolated and quantified by UV absorbance on a Nanodrop 2000c.

TCR CDR3 regions were amplified from genomic DNA by multiplex PCR using the deep immunoSEQ assay. Genomic DNA extracted from each cell subset was distributed evenly over all wells of several immunoSEQ 96-well plates, and each plate served as one replicate. Each replicate PCR for sorted subsets received around 200 ng genomic DNA, equal to about 30,000 T cell genomes. The purified libraries were quantified using a Qubit 3.0 fluorometer, sized with a Bioanalyzer 2100, and then quantified again using the KAPA Library Quantification kit. Every immunoSEQ 96-well plate was sequenced on a dedicated single-read 150-cycle Illumina NextSeq 550 flow cell. In the source study's methods: Because only junctional sequences without quality scores were contained in the immunoSEQ output, filtering matching that applied to full-length reads could not be performed. Sequences were annotated with PyIR, a Python wrapper for IgBLAST v1.9, using IMGT germline references to assign V/J genes and CDR3. Reads were removed for weak V/J assignments (E-value above 1e-6), missing CDR3, stop codons, out-of-frame junctions, or ambiguous translated residues. A V3J clonotype was defined by an identical inferred V gene, J gene, and CDR3 amino acid sequence. To compute the percentage overlap between repertoires, the number of shared unique clonotypes was divided by the size of the smaller repertoire. Repertoire richness was assessed with RTK rarefaction, the Chao1 estimator, and Recon v2.1 estimates of unobserved clonotypes. For all TCRbeta clonotypes obtained by the gDNA method from a few donors, generation probabilities were computed with OLGA. Not all clones reach the TCRdb copy of this immuneACCESS table, which keeps in-frame sequences only. Checked studies attribute under half of the gap to unresolved V genes and leave the rest unexplained. From that table come the V and J calls and clone size; the DNA was used to work out D and trimming. This sample holds more than 550,000 clones; 90% were observed only once. The top ten clones comprise 34% of the sample.

Study-wide conclusions, independent of this receptor: Pairwise subsampling indicated that sequencing depth was expected to affect the degree of clonotype sharing among donors. The genetic and exposure-history diversity represented was limited by the small number of donors. Incomplete sequencing was indicated by rarefaction of sorted-subset datasets, despite the large sequencing depth. Naive subsets generally had larger estimated clonotype richness than memory subsets did. Higher generation probabilities were observed for clonotypes shared by all four sorted-subset donors than for non-shared clonotypes. Sampling was limited to blood, and TCR repertoires in tissue likely differ from TCR repertoires in blood. When a handful of donors were compared, the shared fraction of clonotypes was around 5% for naive CD4, approximately 3.5% for naive CD8, 2% to 2.5% for memory CD4, and 0.35% to 0.4% for memory CD8.

Specimen: memory CD8+ T cells from PBMCs. The cell subset or site label for this specimen denotes: CD45RO+ cells pooled with CCR7-negative TemRA cells. This TCR derives from a man aged 18-30 years in good health. Some clones in this sample may be carry-over from other donors' samples. The sequence joins TRBV4-1 to TRBJ2-7; the D gene could be TRBD1 or TRBD2, each one agreeing over 5 bases. Read as DNA, the sequence is TGCGCCAGCAGCCAAGATTGGGGGACCTACGAGCAGTACTTC. It is translated as CASSQDWGTYEQYF.